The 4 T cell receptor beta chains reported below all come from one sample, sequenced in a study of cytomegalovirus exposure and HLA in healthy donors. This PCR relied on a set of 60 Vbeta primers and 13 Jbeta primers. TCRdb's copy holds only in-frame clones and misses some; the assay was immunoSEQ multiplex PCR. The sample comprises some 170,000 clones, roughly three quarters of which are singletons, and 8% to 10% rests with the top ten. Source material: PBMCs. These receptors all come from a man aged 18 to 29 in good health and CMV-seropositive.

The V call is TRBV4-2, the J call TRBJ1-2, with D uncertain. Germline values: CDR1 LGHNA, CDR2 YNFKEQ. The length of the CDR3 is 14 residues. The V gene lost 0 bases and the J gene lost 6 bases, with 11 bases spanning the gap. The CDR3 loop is CASSQDFFGDGYTF. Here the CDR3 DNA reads TGTGCCAGCAGCCAAGATTTCTTCGGGGATGGCTACACCTTC.

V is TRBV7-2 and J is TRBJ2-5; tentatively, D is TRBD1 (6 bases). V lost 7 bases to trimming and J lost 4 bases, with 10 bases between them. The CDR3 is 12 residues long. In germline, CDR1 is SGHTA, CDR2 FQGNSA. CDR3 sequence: CASTGAGETQYF. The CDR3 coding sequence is TGTGCCAGCACAGGGGCGGGAGAGACCCAGTACTTC.

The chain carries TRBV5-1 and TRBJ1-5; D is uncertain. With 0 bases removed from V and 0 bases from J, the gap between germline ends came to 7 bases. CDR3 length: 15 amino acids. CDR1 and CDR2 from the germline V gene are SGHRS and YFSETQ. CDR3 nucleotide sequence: TGCGCCAGCAGCTTGGCAGGAGGTAGCAATCAGCCCCAGCATTTT. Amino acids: CASSLAGGSNQPQHF. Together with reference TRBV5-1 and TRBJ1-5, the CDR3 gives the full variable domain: KAGVTQTPRYLIKTRGQQVTLSCSPISGHRSVSWYQQTPGQGLQFLFEYFSETQRNKGNFPGRFSGRQFSNSRSEMNVSTLELGDSALYLCASSLAGGSNQPQHFGDGTRLSIL.

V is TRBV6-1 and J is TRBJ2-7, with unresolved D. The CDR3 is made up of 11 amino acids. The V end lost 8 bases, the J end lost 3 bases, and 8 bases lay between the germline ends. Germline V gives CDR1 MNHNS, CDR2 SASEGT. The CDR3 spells CASGSGYEQYF. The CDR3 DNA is TGTGCCAGCGGTTCCGGCTACGAGCAGTACTTC.